The rows below give T cell receptor beta chains drawn from one sample of a study of T-cell memory formation after mild COVID-19. TCRdb ran MiXCR on the 5' RACE reads and lists one entry per CDR3 protein. The sample has under 300,000 distinct CDR3 sequences; under 20% are singletons. Sequenced input: PBMCs or a T cell subset sorted from them (not recorded which). The receptors come from a man younger than 35 who had mild COVID-19 (a few samples of this study predate the infection). Cell type and time point are not known. Both conserved end residues are part of each CDR3. D genes are given only for firm matches. The size entry is marked missing in some rows and otherwise reads once, few, many or a size class.

D gene: NA
V gene: TRBV12-3/TRBV12-4
J gene: TRBJ2-3
clone size: NA
CDR3 protein: CAAKTRRTDTQYF
CDR3 DNA: TGTGCCGCAAAGACAAGACGCACAGATACGCAGTATTTT

D gene: TRBD1
V gene: TRBV7-2
J gene: TRBJ2-6
clone size: NA
CDR3 protein: CASSLIRGLSGANVLTF
CDR3 DNA: TGTGCCAGCAGCTTAATTAGGGGGCTATCTGGGGCCAACGTCCTGACTTTC

D gene: NA
V gene: TRBV6-5
J gene: TRBJ2-3
clone size: NA
CDR3 protein: CASSPARADTQYF
CDR3 DNA: TGTGCCAGCAGCCCCGCACGGGCAGATACGCAGTATTTT

D gene: TRBD1
V gene: TRBV7-9
J gene: TRBJ1-3
clone size: few
CDR3 protein: CASSFGQGISSGNTIYF
CDR3 DNA: TGTGCCAGCAGCTTCGGACAGGGAATCAGCTCTGGAAACACCATATATTTT

D gene: NA
V gene: TRBV30
J gene: TRBJ1-1
clone size: NA
CDR3 protein: CAWGRGRVAFF
CDR3 DNA: TGTGCCTGGGGGCGGGGCCGGGTGGCTTTCTTT

D gene: TRBD2
V gene: TRBV5-5
J gene: TRBJ2-2
clone size: few
CDR3 protein: CASSASSGARSGELFF
CDR3 DNA: TGTGCCAGCAGCGCGAGTAGCGGGGCCCGCTCCGGGGAGCTGTTTTTT

D gene: TRBD1
V gene: TRBV6-2/TRBV6-3
J gene: TRBJ2-7
clone size: NA
CDR3 protein: CASSSPQGTWEQYF
CDR3 DNA: TGTGCCAGCAGTTCTCCACAGGGGACCTGGGAGCAGTACTTC

D gene: TRBD2
V gene: TRBV24-1
J gene: TRBJ2-3
clone size: NA
CDR3 protein: CATSDPKKTSGATQYF
CDR3 DNA: TGTGCCACCAGTGACCCGAAGAAGACTAGCGGGGCCACGCAGTATTTT

D gene: NA
V gene: TRBV29-1
J gene: TRBJ1-1
clone size: few
CDR3 protein: CSVDWWFGAFF
CDR3 DNA: TGCAGCGTTGATTGGTGGTTCGGAGCTTTCTTT

D gene: TRBD1
V gene: TRBV10-3
J gene: TRBJ1-5
clone size: once
CDR3 protein: CATTGGRGNQPQHF
CDR3 DNA: TGTGCCACCACAGGGGGAAGGGGGAATCAGCCCCAGCATTTT

D gene: NA
V gene: TRBV7-2
J gene: TRBJ1-2
clone size: many
CDR3 protein: CASSTMPDYGYTF
CDR3 DNA: TGTGCCAGCTCGACAATGCCGGACTATGGCTACACCTTC

D gene: NA
V gene: TRBV7-2
J gene: TRBJ2-3
clone size: NA
CDR3 protein: CASQQSRTDTQYF
CDR3 DNA: TGTGCCAGCCAGCAATCCCGCACAGATACGCAGTATTTT

D gene: NA
V gene: TRBV18
J gene: TRBJ1-1
clone size: NA
CDR3 protein: CASSPLPGANTEAFF
CDR3 DNA: TGTGCCAGCTCACCACTTCCGGGGGCGAACACTGAAGCTTTCTTT

D gene: NA
V gene: TRBV12-3/TRBV12-4
J gene: TRBJ2-5
clone size: few
CDR3 protein: CASSLELGTAQYF
CDR3 DNA: TGTGCCAGCAGTTTAGAGCTGGGCACTGCCCAGTACTTC

D gene: NA
V gene: TRBV7-2
J gene: TRBJ2-5
clone size: NA
CDR3 protein: CASSLDGLSRQSQYF
CDR3 DNA: TGTGCCAGCAGCTTAGATGGTCTGAGCAGGCAGTCCCAGTACTTC

D gene: TRBD1
V gene: TRBV18
J gene: TRBJ2-5
clone size: NA
CDR3 protein: CASSSAGGVGETQYF
CDR3 DNA: TGTGCCAGCTCATCTGCAGGGGGTGTTGGAGAGACCCAGTACTTC

D gene: NA
V gene: TRBV7-2
J gene: TRBJ2-3
clone size: few
CDR3 protein: CASSLTYGAGTDTQYF
CDR3 DNA: TGTGCCAGCAGCCTTACTTACGGGGCCGGCACAGATACGCAGTATTTT

D gene: NA
V gene: TRBV4-2
J gene: TRBJ1-2
clone size: NA
CDR3 protein: CASSQELTYGYTF
CDR3 DNA: TGTGCCAGCAGCCAAGAGCTCACTTATGGCTACACCTTC

D gene: TRBD1
V gene: TRBV20-1
J gene: TRBJ1-5
clone size: NA
CDR3 protein: CSAQTGHQPQHF
CDR3 DNA: TGCAGTGCACAGACAGGGCATCAGCCCCAGCATTTT

D gene: NA
V gene: TRBV7-9
J gene: TRBJ1-6
clone size: NA
CDR3 protein: CASSSRVLHF
CDR3 DNA: TGTGCCAGCAGCTCGAGGGTTCTCCACTTT

D gene: TRBD2
V gene: TRBV20-1
J gene: TRBJ2-5
clone size: many
CDR3 protein: CSARDPAGETQYF
CDR3 DNA: TGCAGTGCTAGAGATCCAGCGGGGGAGACCCAGTACTTC

D gene: NA
V gene: TRBV19
J gene: TRBJ2-2
clone size: few
CDR3 protein: CASSIVAGRTGELFF
CDR3 DNA: TGTGCCAGTAGTATAGTGGCGGGGAGGACCGGGGAGCTGTTTTTT

D gene: NA
V gene: TRBV20-1
J gene: TRBJ2-7
clone size: NA
CDR3 protein: CSARPDPYEQYF
CDR3 DNA: TGCAGTGCTAGACCAGATCCGTACGAGCAGTACTTC

D gene: NA
V gene: TRBV4-3
J gene: TRBJ1-2
clone size: NA
CDR3 protein: CASSQDLTGQVYGYTF
CDR3 DNA: TGCGCCAGCAGCCAAGATCTTACAGGGCAGGTCTATGGCTACACCTTC

D gene: TRBD2
V gene: TRBV12-3/TRBV12-4
J gene: TRBJ2-1
clone size: NA
CDR3 protein: CASSLASSGGGEQFF
CDR3 DNA: TGTGCCAGCAGTTTAGCGTCTAGCGGGGGTGGGGAGCAGTTCTTC

D gene: NA
V gene: TRBV4-3
J gene: TRBJ1-1
clone size: few
CDR3 protein: CASSQLWGAWTEAFF
CDR3 DNA: TGCGCCAGCAGCCAGTTGTGGGGGGCATGGACTGAAGCTTTCTTT

D gene: NA
V gene: TRBV5-5
J gene: TRBJ1-1
clone size: few
CDR3 protein: CASSPGPLGNTEAFF
CDR3 DNA: TGTGCCAGCAGCCCGGGTCCTCTGGGAAACACTGAAGCTTTCTTT

D gene: NA
V gene: TRBV24-1
J gene: TRBJ2-1
clone size: many
CDR3 protein: CATSAPGLYNEQFF
CDR3 DNA: TGTGCCACCAGTGCGCCGGGACTCTACAATGAGCAGTTCTTC

D gene: TRBD2
V gene: TRBV18
J gene: TRBJ2-1
clone size: NA
CDR3 protein: CASSPTSGGTNNEQFF
CDR3 DNA: TGTGCCAGCTCTCCGACTAGCGGGGGCACCAACAATGAGCAGTTCTTC

D gene: TRBD2
V gene: TRBV4-2
J gene: TRBJ2-7
clone size: NA
CDR3 protein: CASSQVTAGENEQYF
CDR3 DNA: TGTGCCAGCAGCCAAGTCACCGCGGGGGAAAACGAGCAGTACTTC

D gene: NA
V gene: TRBV28
J gene: TRBJ1-2
clone size: NA
CDR3 protein: CASSLGSRNYGYTF
CDR3 DNA: TGTGCCAGCAGTTTGGGGAGCCGTAACTATGGCTACACCTTC

D gene: NA
V gene: TRBV12-3/TRBV12-4
J gene: TRBJ1-1
clone size: few
CDR3 protein: CASLRRNTEAFF
CDR3 DNA: TGTGCCAGCTTAAGGAGGAACACTGAAGCTTTCTTT

D gene: NA
V gene: TRBV12-3/TRBV12-4
J gene: TRBJ2-1
clone size: few
CDR3 protein: CASSLTGEPEQFF
CDR3 DNA: TGTGCCAGCAGTTTAACGGGAGAGCCGGAGCAGTTCTTC

D gene: TRBD2
V gene: TRBV5-1
J gene: TRBJ2-1
clone size: few
CDR3 protein: CASRGTSGAFRSYNEQFF
CDR3 DNA: TGCGCCAGCAGGGGGACTAGCGGGGCATTCCGCTCCTACAATGAGCAGTTCTTC

D gene: NA
V gene: TRBV5-6
J gene: TRBJ1-2
clone size: many
CDR3 protein: CASSLWSWGDNYGYTF
CDR3 DNA: TGTGCCAGCAGCTTGTGGTCGTGGGGGGACAACTATGGCTACACCTTC

D gene: TRBD1
V gene: TRBV10-3
J gene: TRBJ2-1
clone size: NA
CDR3 protein: CAISESYRGGYNEQFF
CDR3 DNA: TGTGCCATCAGTGAGTCCTACAGGGGTGGTTACAATGAGCAGTTCTTC